This TCR beta chain was obtained from a study of cytomegalovirus exposure and HLA in healthy donors. A multiplex PCR was run with 60 Vbeta primers and 13 Jbeta primers. TCRdb's copy holds only in-frame clones and misses some; the assay was immunoSEQ multiplex PCR. The repertoire holds some 130,000 clones, 79% seen once, with about 7% in the top ten. In germline, CDR1 is PRHDT, CDR2 FYEKMQ (reference sequence). This CDR3 contains 14 residues. Deletions cut 7 bases from V and 2 bases from J, with 15 bases between. The specimen was PBMCs. The rearrangement uses TRBV13 and TRBJ2-7; D unresolved. This sequence was found in a man in his forties or fifties in good health and CMV-seropositive. The CDR3 loop is CASTAPGSTYEQYF. CDR3 coding DNA: TGTGCCAGCACCGCCCCAGGAAGCACCTACGAGCAGTACTTC.